Each of the 10 T cell receptor beta chains below was sequenced from the same sample in a study of blood T cell repertoires in COVID-19. Method: immunoSEQ multiplex PCR; TCRdb's copy keeps in-frame clones and lacks some. The sample includes 100,000 to 150,000 clones, 65% to 90% of them seen just once. The sequenced material came from PBMCs or T cells enriched from blood (not recorded which). All receptors derive from a woman aged 45-65 years who had recovered from COVID-19.

The chain recombines TRBV11-3 with TRBJ2-3; 13 bases are a match to TRBD2. The CDR3 is 17 amino acids. In germline, CDR1 is SGHNT, CDR2 YENEEA. V trimming: 1 base; J trimming: 2 bases; junction bases outside the gene matches: 3. CDR3 loop: CASSLGTSGGDTDTQYF. CDR3 nucleotide sequence: TGTGCCAGCAGCTTAGGGACTAGCGGGGGAGACACAGATACGCAGTATTTT.

The genes are TRBV9 and TRBJ2-1, with 12 bases aligning to TRBD2. The V and J ends lost 4 bases and 4 bases, in that order; junction bases with no gene match: 9. CDR3 length: 17 amino acids. Germline assignment: CDR1 SGDLS and CDR2 YYNGEE. This CDR3 is CASSPTSGGIIYNEQFF. The CDR3 coding sequence is TGTGCCAGCAGCCCCACTAGCGGGGGGATCATATACAATGAGCAGTTCTTC.

The gene calls are TRBV6-6 and TRBJ1-4, with D possibly TRBD1 on 6 matching bases. From germline, CDR1 is MNHNY and CDR2 SVGAGI (reference sequence). Trimming took off 5 bases at V and 8 bases at J, with 27 bases between the two ends. The CDR3 runs 18 residues. The CDR3 spells CASSPYRDIQPTGEKLFF. The DNA for the CDR3 is TGTGCCAGCAGTCCGTACCGGGACATCCAACCGACCGGAGAAAAACTGTTTTTT.

The chain links TRBV5-8 to TRBJ2-5; TRBD2 might be the D (5 bases). CDR1 and CDR2 from the germline V gene are SGHTS and YDEGEE. V shed 4 bases and J shed 4 bases, with 14 bases lying between them. This CDR3 region has 14 residues. CDR3 bases: TGTGCCAGCAGCCTCGAGGCGGGCCGAGAGACCCAGTACTTC. Its translation is CASSLEAGRETQYF.

V and J are TRBV29-1 and TRBJ2-3, with a weak D call TRBD2 (6 bases). The CDR3 covers 14 residues. V was shortened by 4 bases and J by 1 base, with 12 bases between the two germline ends. From germline, CDR1 is SQVTM and CDR2 ANQGSEA. In DNA form, the CDR3 reads TGCAGCGTTGCCCGGACTATTGGCACAGATACGCAGTATTTT. It codes for CSVARTIGTDTQYF.

The chain is built from TRBV30 and TRBJ2-1; TRBD2 agrees at 10 bases. CDR3 length: 13 amino acids. The germline V gene encodes CDR1 GTSNPN and CDR2 SVGIG (reference sequence). Trimming took 0 bases from V and 9 from J; bases not matched to a gene: 2. CDR3 region: CAWSVVAGGEQFF. CDR3 nucleotides: TGTGCCTGGAGTGTAGTAGCGGGGGGTGAGCAGTTCTTC. Variable domain in full (rest from reference TRBV30 and TRBJ2-1): SQTIHQWPATLVQPVGSPLSLECTVEGTSNPNLYWYRQAAGRGLQLLFYSVGIGQISSEVPQNLSASRPQDRQFILSSKKLLLSDSGFYLCAWSVVAGGEQFFGPGTRLTVL.

The chain joins TRBV19 to TRBJ2-2; 9 bases fit TRBD1. Trimming took 5 bases from V and 6 from J; bases not matched to a gene: 10. There are 16 residues in the CDR3. Germline CDR1 reads LNHDA; CDR2 reads SQIVND (reference sequence). Here the CDR3 DNA reads TGTGCCAGTAGTGTCCACCGGGACAGGGACGCCGGGGAGCTGTTTTTT. Protein sequence: CASSVHRDRDAGELFF.

The chain employs TRBV7-2 and TRBJ1-5; D ambiguous. Germline values: CDR1 SGHTA, CDR2 FQGNSA. CDR3 length: 13 residues. The V gene lost 0 bases and the J gene lost 7 bases, with 7 bases spanning the gap. CDR3 bases: TGTGCCAGCAGCTTAGCTCTAAACCAGCCCCAGCATTTT. Residues: CASSLALNQPQHF.

V is TRBV11-2 and J is TRBJ1-2; 7 bases match TRBD1. The junction had 6 bases not matched to a gene; V was cut back by 5 bases and J by 0 bases. Germline values: CDR1 SGHAT, CDR2 FQNNGV. The CDR3 loop spans 15 amino acids. In DNA form, the CDR3 reads TGTGCCAGCAGCATCACAGGGGTCCCTAACTATGGCTACACCTTC. This encodes CASSITGVPNYGYTF.

The genes are TRBV3-1 (or the pseudogene TRBV3-2) and TRBJ1-5; D gene ambiguous. Germline V gives CDR1 LGHDT, CDR2 YNNKEL (reference sequence). The length of the CDR3 is 16 residues. The V gene lost 1 base and the J gene lost 2 bases, with 12 bases spanning the gap. CDR3 region: CASSQGAYLGNQPQHF. The DNA for the CDR3 is TGTGCCAGCAGCCAAGGGGCGTACTTGGGCAATCAGCCCCAGCATTTT.